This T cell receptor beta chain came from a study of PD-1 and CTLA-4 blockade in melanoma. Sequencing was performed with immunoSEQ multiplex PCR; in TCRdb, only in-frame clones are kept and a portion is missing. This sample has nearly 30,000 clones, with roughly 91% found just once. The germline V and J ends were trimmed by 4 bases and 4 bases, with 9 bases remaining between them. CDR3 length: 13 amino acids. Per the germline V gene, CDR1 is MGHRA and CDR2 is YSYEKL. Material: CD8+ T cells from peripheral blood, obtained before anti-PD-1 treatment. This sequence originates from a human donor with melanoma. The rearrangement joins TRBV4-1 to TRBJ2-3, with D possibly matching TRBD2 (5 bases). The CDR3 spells CASSPSSSDTQYF. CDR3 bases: TGCGCCAGCAGCCCTTCTAGCTCAGATACGCAGTATTTT.